This TCR beta chain was sequenced for a study of T cell responses to AZD1222 COVID-19 vaccine. Measured with immunoSEQ multiplex PCR; TCRdb has only the in-frame clones, and not every one. Of over 150,000 clones detected, roughly 94% appear once; the ten largest clones hold around 4.6%. Per the germline V gene, CDR1 is SGHTA and CDR2 is FQGNSA. Trimming removed 5 bases from V and 0 bases from J, with 14 bases in between. The CDR3 consists of 16 residues. The source material was peripheral blood, sampled on day 0 of MenACWY control vaccination. This clonotype originated in an adult in good health. The chain couples TRBV7-2 to TRBJ2-1, with TRBD2 as a possible D gene (6 bases). The CDR3 nucleotides read TGTGCCAGCAGCCCTTTAGCGGCCAGCTCCTACAATGAGCAGTTCTTC. Encoded protein: CASSPLAASSYNEQFF.